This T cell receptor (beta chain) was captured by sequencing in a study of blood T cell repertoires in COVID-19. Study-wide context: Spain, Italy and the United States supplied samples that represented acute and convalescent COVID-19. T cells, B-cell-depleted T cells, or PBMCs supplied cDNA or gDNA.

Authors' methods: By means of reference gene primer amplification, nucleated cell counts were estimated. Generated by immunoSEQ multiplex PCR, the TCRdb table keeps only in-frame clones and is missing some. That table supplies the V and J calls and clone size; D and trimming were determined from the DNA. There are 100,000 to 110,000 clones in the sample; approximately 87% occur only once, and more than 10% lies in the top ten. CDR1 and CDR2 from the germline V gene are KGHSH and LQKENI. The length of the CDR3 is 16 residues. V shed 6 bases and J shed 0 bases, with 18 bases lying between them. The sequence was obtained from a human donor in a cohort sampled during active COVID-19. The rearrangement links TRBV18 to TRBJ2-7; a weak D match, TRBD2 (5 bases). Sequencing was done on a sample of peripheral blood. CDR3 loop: CASSNQWRAVSYEQYF. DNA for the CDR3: TGTGCCAGCTCCAACCAGTGGCGGGCGGTCTCCTACGAGCAGTACTTC.